The 2 T cell receptor beta chains below were found in one sample sequenced in a study of shared clonotypes between healthy human individuals (dated by TCRdb to 2019 to 2021). To prepare the library, the immunoSEQ multiplex PCR assay was applied. TCRdb provides this immuneACCESS table in a form limited to in-frame rearrangements. Some clones are lacking; in checked studies, under half of them reflect an unresolved V gene, and why the rest are absent is not known. This sample is represented by around 1.6 million clones; 95% to 99% of them were singletons. The biggest ten clones account for less than 0.55% of the sample. Source material: naive CD4+ T cells sorted from blood. What the cell subset or site label conveys for this sample: CD45RA+ positively selected. These receptor sequences come from a man aged 25-45 years in good health.

V gene TRBV4-1 combines with J gene TRBJ2-3; no clear D gene. Germline assignment: CDR1 MGHRA and CDR2 YSYEKL. The CDR3 runs 14 residues. The V and J ends lost 2 bases and 9 bases respectively, with 15 bases between them. The CDR3 DNA reads as TGCGCCAGCAGCCAAACCGCCGTCATAGCCACGCAGTATTTT. This translates into CASSQTAVIATQYF.

V is TRBV28 and J is TRBJ2-3; the match to TRBD2 covers 9 bases. The V and J ends lost 5 bases and 6 bases, in that order; junction bases with no gene match: 12. Germline CDR1 reads MDHEN; CDR2 reads SYDVKM. This CDR3 spans 16 amino acids. CDR3 nucleotides: TGTGCCAGCAGTCCCCGAGGGCGGGAGGGAAGGGATACGCAGTATTTT. Translated: CASSPRGREGRDTQYF.